These T cell receptor beta chains were read from a single sample in a study of CXCR3-negative and CXCR3-positive naive CD8 T cells. TCRdb reprocessed the 5' RACE reads and stores each CDR3 protein as one record, lacking DNA. The sample spans 28,000 or so distinct CDR3 sequences; the ten largest clones claim about 2.6%. The sequenced sample consisted of naive CXCR3- CD8+ T cells from blood. These receptors were obtained from a human donor in good health. Some clones in this sample may be carry-over from other donors' samples. The CDR3 runs from the conserved cysteine through the conserved F or W. Rows may omit the clone size; those that give it use once, few, many or a size class.

v_call	j_call	clone_size	cdr3_length	cdr3_aa
TRBV28	TRBJ2-3	medium-sized	17	CASSLLASGASTDTQYF
TRBV5-6	TRBJ2-5	.	17	CASSYDVGTRGRGAQYF
TRBV4-2	TRBJ2-2	.	16	CASSAERDMAAGELFF
TRBV27	TRBJ2-5	.	13	CASSSQGPGTQYF
TRBV12-3/TRBV12-4	TRBJ1-1	.	13	CASSDRPNTEAFF
TRBV7-8	TRBJ2-1	.	16	CASSLRLAGANNEQFF
TRBV6-2/TRBV6-3	TRBJ1-5	.	14	CASTNFTYNQPQHF
TRBV29-1	TRBJ2-1	.	15	CSVDERGGPRDEQFF
TRBV6-5	TRBJ2-7	.	15	CASSYVGGDSYEQYF
TRBV6-2/TRBV6-3	TRBJ2-1	.	16	CASSYSIVQGYNEQFF
TRBV4-2	TRBJ1-5	.	14	CASSQEGSNQPQHF
TRBV12-3/TRBV12-4	TRBJ2-2	.	16	CASSLGTEINTGELFF
TRBV12-3/TRBV12-4	TRBJ1-2	.	14	CASRPEGFDYGYTF
TRBV6-5	TRBJ2-3	.	14	CASSYTSFTDTQYF
TRBV4-3	TRBJ2-7	.	13	CASSDRVSYEQYF
TRBV6-4	TRBJ2-3	.	13	CASRAGGGDTQYF